The sequence of this TCR beta chain was determined in a study of blood T cell repertoires in COVID-19. The CDR3 is made up of 16 amino acids. V dropped 2 bases and J dropped 2; count of bases not matched to a gene: 8. The germline gives CDR1 MNHEY, CDR2 SVGAGI. Original handling: The authors estimated nucleated cell counts from reference gene primer amplification. Generated by immunoSEQ multiplex PCR, the TCRdb table keeps only in-frame clones and is missing some. The DNA gave D and trimming, while V, J and clone size come from that table. Of hundreds of thousands of clones in the sample, around 88% are singletons; the top ten hold 14% to 15%.

The sample taken for sequencing was PBMCs or T cells enriched from blood (not recorded which). This sequence originates from a woman aged 50 to 60 with acute COVID-19. The chain has TRBV6-5 and TRBJ2-7, with 8 bases fitting TRBD1. The CDR3 loop is CASSYHQRDRTYEQYF. DNA of the CDR3: TGTGCCAGCAGTTACCATCAACGGGACAGGACCTACGAGCAGTACTTC.